These T cell receptor beta chains were read from a single sample in a study of radiation and T cells in renal cell carcinoma. Sequencing used immunoSEQ multiplex PCR; TCRdb keeps in-frame clones, though not all of them. The sample shows about 120,000 clones, about 81% of them seen only once. Specimen: blood, collected from a patient whose treatment included radiotherapy and nephrectomy. These receptors were collected from a woman aged 55-70 years with renal cell carcinoma. The CDR3 runs from the conserved cysteine through the conserved F or W. D genes are given only for firm matches. The size of a clone is reported for some rows only, either as once, few or many, or as a class for expanded clones.

V gene: TRBV5-5; D gene: -; clone size: -; J gene: TRBJ1-1; CDR3 protein: CASSSYPGGQGEAFF; CDR3 DNA: TGTGCCAGCAGTTCATATCCCGGGGGGCAAGGTGAAGCTTTCTTT
V gene: TRBV5-1; D gene: -; clone size: -; J gene: TRBJ1-6; CDR3 protein: CASSLSQGPNSPLHF; CDR3 DNA: TGCGCCAGCAGCTTGTCCCAGGGGCCAAATTCACCCCTCCACTTT
V gene: TRBV5-5; D gene: -; clone size: -; J gene: TRBJ1-1; CDR3 protein: CASSLGLGTEAFF; CDR3 DNA: TGTGCCAGCAGCTTGGGGCTGGGAACTGAAGCTTTCTTT
V gene: TRBV19; D gene: -; clone size: -; J gene: TRBJ1-3; CDR3 protein: CASSIRYSGNTIYF; CDR3 DNA: TGTGCCAGTAGTATTCGGTACTCTGGAAACACCATATATTTT
V gene: TRBV29-1; D gene: TRBD1; clone size: few; J gene: TRBJ1-1; CDR3 protein: CSVEVQGAEYTEAFF; CDR3 DNA: TGCAGCGTTGAGGTCCAGGGGGCAGAGTACACTGAAGCTTTCTTT
V gene: TRBV6-1; D gene: TRBD1; clone size: -; J gene: TRBJ1-2; CDR3 protein: CASSPYPTGDYGYTF; CDR3 DNA: TGTGCCAGCAGTCCCTATCCGACAGGGGATTATGGCTACACCTTC
V gene: TRBV29-1; D gene: -; clone size: -; J gene: TRBJ2-3; CDR3 protein: CSVQQSSNTDTQYF; CDR3 DNA: TGCAGCGTTCAACAGAGCTCAAACACAGATACGCAGTATTTT
V gene: TRBV5-1; D gene: -; clone size: -; J gene: TRBJ2-7; CDR3 protein: CASSTGLGAYEQYF; CDR3 DNA: TGCGCCAGCAGCACGGGCCTTGGGGCCTACGAGCAGTACTTC
V gene: TRBV19; D gene: -; clone size: -; J gene: TRBJ2-4; CDR3 protein: CASSLLGASQPKNIQYF; CDR3 DNA: TGTGCCAGTAGTTTATTAGGGGCTTCCCAGCCCAAAAACATTCAGTACTTC
V gene: TRBV7-9; D gene: -; clone size: many; J gene: TRBJ1-5; CDR3 protein: CASSLEGQPQHF; CDR3 DNA: TGTGCCAGCAGCTTGGAGGGTCAGCCCCAGCATTTT
V gene: TRBV5-1; D gene: TRBD2; clone size: -; J gene: TRBJ2-7; CDR3 protein: CASSLDSLAVEQYF; CDR3 DNA: TGCGCCAGCAGCTTGGATAGCCTAGCGGTCGAGCAGTACTTC
V gene: TRBV30; D gene: -; clone size: -; J gene: TRBJ2-6; CDR3 protein: CAWDTSGANVLTF; CDR3 DNA: TGTGCCTGGGACACCTCTGGGGCCAACGTCCTGACTTTC
V gene: TRBV9; D gene: -; clone size: -; J gene: TRBJ2-6; CDR3 protein: CASSAQGVGRSSGANVLTF; CDR3 DNA: TGTGCCAGCAGCGCTCAAGGGGTGGGGAGGAGCTCTGGGGCCAACGTCCTGACTTTC
V gene: TRBV7-3; D gene: TRBD2; clone size: -; J gene: TRBJ2-6; CDR3 protein: CASSPRGSSGANVLTF; CDR3 DNA: TGTGCCAGCAGCCCGCGGGGGTCTTCTGGGGCCAACGTCCTGACTTTC
V gene: TRBV5-1; D gene: TRBD2; clone size: -; J gene: TRBJ2-1; CDR3 protein: CASTEAPSGSSYNEQFF; CDR3 DNA: TGCGCCAGCACAGAAGCGCCTAGCGGGAGCTCCTACAATGAGCAGTTCTTC
V gene: TRBV19; D gene: -; clone size: -; J gene: TRBJ1-1; CDR3 protein: CASRRTREGGNTEAFF; CDR3 DNA: TGTGCCAGTAGACGGACCCGGGAGGGGGGGAACACTGAAGCTTTCTTT
V gene: TRBV7-2; D gene: TRBD1; clone size: -; J gene: TRBJ2-7; CDR3 protein: CASSPYRQGNEQYF; CDR3 DNA: TGTGCCAGCAGCCCCTACCGACAGGGCAACGAGCAGTACTTC
V gene: TRBV11-2; D gene: -; clone size: -; J gene: TRBJ2-7; CDR3 protein: CASSLWGPNYEQYF; CDR3 DNA: TGTGCCAGCAGCTTATGGGGACCCAACTACGAGCAGTACTTC
V gene: TRBV18; D gene: -; clone size: -; J gene: TRBJ2-3; CDR3 protein: CASSPRAQGGLVTDTQYF; CDR3 DNA: TGTGCCAGCTCACCAAGGGCACAGGGGGGACTAGTCACAGATACGCAGTATTTT
V gene: TRBV10-3; D gene: -; clone size: once; J gene: TRBJ2-2; CDR3 protein: CAITAGSDTGELFF; CDR3 DNA: TGTGCCATCACCGCGGGTAGTGACACCGGGGAGCTGTTTTTT
V gene: TRBV5-1; D gene: -; clone size: once; J gene: TRBJ1-1; CDR3 protein: CASSFTGKDNTEAFF; CDR3 DNA: TGCGCCAGCAGCTTCACAGGGAAAGATAACACTGAAGCTTTCTTT
V gene: TRBV7-2; D gene: -; clone size: once; J gene: TRBJ2-5; CDR3 protein: CASSLAAGNWETQYF; CDR3 DNA: TGTGCCAGCAGCTTAGCGGCAGGGAACTGGGAGACCCAGTACTTC
V gene: TRBV4-1; D gene: -; clone size: -; J gene: TRBJ2-2; CDR3 protein: CASSQVGIAGELFF; CDR3 DNA: TGCGCCAGCAGCCAAGTCGGAATTGCCGGGGAGCTGTTTTTT
V gene: TRBV29-1; D gene: TRBD1; clone size: -; J gene: TRBJ2-7; CDR3 protein: CSGGTGGSYEQYF; CDR3 DNA: TGCAGCGGCGGGACAGGGGGGTCCTACGAGCAGTACTTC
V gene: TRBV4-1; D gene: -; clone size: -; J gene: TRBJ2-3; CDR3 protein: CASSQAADTDTQYF; CDR3 DNA: TGCGCCAGCAGCCAGGCGGCGGACACAGATACGCAGTATTTT